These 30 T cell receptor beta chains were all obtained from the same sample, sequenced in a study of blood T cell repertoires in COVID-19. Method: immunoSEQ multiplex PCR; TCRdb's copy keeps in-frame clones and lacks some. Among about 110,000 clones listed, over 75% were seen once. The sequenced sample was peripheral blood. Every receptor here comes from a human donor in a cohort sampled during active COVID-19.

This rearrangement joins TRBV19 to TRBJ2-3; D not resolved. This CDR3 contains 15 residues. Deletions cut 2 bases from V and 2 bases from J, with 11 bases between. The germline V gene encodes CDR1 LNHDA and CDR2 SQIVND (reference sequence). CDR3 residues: CASSILGAITDTQYF. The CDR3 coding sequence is TGTGCCAGTAGTATACTAGGCGCAATCACAGATACGCAGTATTTT.

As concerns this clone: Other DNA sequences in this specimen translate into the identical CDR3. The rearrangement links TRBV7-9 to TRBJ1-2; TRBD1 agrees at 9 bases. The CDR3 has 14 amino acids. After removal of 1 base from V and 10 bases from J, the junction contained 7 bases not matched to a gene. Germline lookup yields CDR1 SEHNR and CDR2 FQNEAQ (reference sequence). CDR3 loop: CASSLGGTGISYTF. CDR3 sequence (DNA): TGTGCCAGCAGCTTAGGGGGGACAGGGATTTCCTACACCTTC.

This CDR3 reads CASSYFGGLDQPQHF. Here the CDR3 DNA reads TGTGCCAGCAGTTACTTCGGGGGACTTGATCAGCCCCAGCATTTT. The chain carries TRBV6-2 or TRBV6-3 and TRBJ1-5; TRBD1 might be the D (5 bases). The CDR3 runs to 15 residues. Germline V CDR1 and CDR2: MNHEY, SVGEGT. Trimming took 1 base from V and 5 from J, leaving 12 bases between them.

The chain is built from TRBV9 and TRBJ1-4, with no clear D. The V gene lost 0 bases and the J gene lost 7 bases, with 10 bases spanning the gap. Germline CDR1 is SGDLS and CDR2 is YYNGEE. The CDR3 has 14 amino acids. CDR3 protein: CASSVELRAEKLFF. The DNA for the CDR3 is TGTGCCAGCAGCGTAGAGTTGAGGGCTGAAAAACTGTTTTTT.

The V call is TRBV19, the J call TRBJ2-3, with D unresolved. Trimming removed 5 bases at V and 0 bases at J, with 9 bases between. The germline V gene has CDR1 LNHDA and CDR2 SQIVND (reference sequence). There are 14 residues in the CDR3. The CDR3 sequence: CASSASASTDTQYF. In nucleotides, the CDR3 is TGTGCCAGTAGTGCAAGCGCCAGCACAGATACGCAGTATTTT.

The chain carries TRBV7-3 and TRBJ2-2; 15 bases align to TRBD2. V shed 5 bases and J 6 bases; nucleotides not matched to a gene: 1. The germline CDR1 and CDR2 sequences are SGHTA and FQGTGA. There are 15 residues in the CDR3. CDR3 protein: CASSRTSGRAGELFF. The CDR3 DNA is TGTGCCAGCAGCCGGACTAGCGGGAGGGCCGGGGAGCTGTTTTTT.

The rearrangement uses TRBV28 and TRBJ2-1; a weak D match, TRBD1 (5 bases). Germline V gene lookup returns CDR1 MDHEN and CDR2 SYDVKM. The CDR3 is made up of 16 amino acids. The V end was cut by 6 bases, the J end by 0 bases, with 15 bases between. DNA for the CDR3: TGTGCCAGCAGCCCAACAGGATCCGGCTCCTACAATGAGCAGTTCTTC. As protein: CASSPTGSGSYNEQFF.

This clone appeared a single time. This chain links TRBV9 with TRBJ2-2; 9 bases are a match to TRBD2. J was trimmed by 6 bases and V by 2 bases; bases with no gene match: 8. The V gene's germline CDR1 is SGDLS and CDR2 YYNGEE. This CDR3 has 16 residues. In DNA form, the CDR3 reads TGTGCCAGCAGCGTTAGGGCGGGAGGGCCCTCCGGGGAGCTGTTTTTT. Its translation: CASSVRAGGPSGELFF.

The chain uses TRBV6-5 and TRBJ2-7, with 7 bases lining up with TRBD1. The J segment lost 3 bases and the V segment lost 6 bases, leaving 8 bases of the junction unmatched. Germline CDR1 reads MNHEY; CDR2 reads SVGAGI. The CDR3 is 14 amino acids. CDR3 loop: CASSAGTELYEQYF. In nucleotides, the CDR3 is TGTGCCAGCAGCGCCGGGACAGAACTCTACGAGCAGTACTTC.

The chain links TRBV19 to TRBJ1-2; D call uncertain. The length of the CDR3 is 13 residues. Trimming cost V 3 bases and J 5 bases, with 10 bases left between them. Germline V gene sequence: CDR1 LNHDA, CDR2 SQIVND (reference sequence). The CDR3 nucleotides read TGTGCCAGTAGTATTTACGGAGGGTATGGCTACACCTTC. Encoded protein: CASSIYGGYGYTF. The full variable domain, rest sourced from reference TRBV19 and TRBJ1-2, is DGGITQSPKYLFRKEGQNVTLSCEQNLNHDAMYWYRQDPGQGLRLIYYSQIVNDFQKGDIAEGYSVSREKKESFPLTVTSAQKNPTAFYLCASSIYGGYGYTFGSGTRLTVV.

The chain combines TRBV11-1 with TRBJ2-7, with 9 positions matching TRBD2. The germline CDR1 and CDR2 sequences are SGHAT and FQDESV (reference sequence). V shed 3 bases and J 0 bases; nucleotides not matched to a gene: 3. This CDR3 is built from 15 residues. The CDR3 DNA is TGTGCCAGCAGCTTCCTAGCGGGGAACTCCTACGAGCAGTACTTC. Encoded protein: CASSFLAGNSYEQYF. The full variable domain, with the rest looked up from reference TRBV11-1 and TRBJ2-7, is EAEVAQSPRYKITEKSQAVAFWCDPISGHATLYWYRQILGQGPELLVQFQDESVVDDSQLPKDRFSAERLKGVDSTLKIQPAELGDSAMYLCASSFLAGNSYEQYFGPGTRLTVT.

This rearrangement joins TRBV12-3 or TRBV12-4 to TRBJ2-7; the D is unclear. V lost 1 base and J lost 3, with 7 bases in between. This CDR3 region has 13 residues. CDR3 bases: TGTGCCAGCAGTTTAGGACTTTACTACGAGCAGTACTTC. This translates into CASSLGLYYEQYF.

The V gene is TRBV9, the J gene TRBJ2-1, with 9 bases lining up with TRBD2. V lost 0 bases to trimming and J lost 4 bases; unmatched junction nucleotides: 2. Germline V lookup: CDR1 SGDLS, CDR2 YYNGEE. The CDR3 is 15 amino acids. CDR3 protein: CASSVVSGGYNEQFF. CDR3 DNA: TGTGCCAGCAGCGTAGTTAGCGGGGGATACAATGAGCAGTTCTTC.

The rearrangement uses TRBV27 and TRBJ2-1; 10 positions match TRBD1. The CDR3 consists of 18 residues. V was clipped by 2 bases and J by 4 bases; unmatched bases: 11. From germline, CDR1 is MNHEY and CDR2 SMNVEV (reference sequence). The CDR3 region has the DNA TGTGCCAGCAGTTTAAACCCCACTGGACAGGGGGGTTACAATGAGCAGTTCTTC. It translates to CASSLNPTGQGGYNEQFF.

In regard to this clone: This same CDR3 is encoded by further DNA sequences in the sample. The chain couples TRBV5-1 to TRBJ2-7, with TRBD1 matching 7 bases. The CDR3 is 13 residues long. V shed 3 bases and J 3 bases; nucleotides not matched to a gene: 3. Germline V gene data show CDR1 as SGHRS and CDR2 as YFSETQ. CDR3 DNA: TGCGCCAGCAGCTCAAGACAGGGCTACGAGCAGTACTTC. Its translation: CASSSRQGYEQYF. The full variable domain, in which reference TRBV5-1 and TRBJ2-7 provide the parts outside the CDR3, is KAGVTQTPRYLIKTRGQQVTLSCSPISGHRSVSWYQQTPGQGLQFLFEYFSETQRNKGNFPGRFSGRQFSNSRSEMNVSTLELGDSALYLCASSSRQGYEQYFGPGTRLTVT.

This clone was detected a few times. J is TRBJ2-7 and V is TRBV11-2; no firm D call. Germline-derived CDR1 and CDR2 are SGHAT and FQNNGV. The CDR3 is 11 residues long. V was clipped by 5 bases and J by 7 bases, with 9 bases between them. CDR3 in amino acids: CASSPFVEQYF. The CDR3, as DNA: TGTGCCAGCAGCCCCTTCGTTGAGCAGTACTTC.

The CDR3 sequence is CASRWGGGGNTIYF. CDR3 sequence (DNA): TGTGCCAGCAGATGGGGGGGAGGTGGAAACACCATATATTTT. This chain uses TRBV11-2 with TRBJ1-3, with D perhaps matching TRBD1 (5 bases). The length of the CDR3 is 14 residues. Germline V gene sequence: CDR1 SGHAT, CDR2 FQNNGV. Trimming removed 6 bases at V and 3 bases at J, with 12 bases between.

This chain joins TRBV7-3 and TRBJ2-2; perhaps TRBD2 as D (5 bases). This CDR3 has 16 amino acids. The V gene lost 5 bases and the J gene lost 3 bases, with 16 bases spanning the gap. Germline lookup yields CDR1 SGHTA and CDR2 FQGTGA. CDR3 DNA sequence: TGTGCCAGCAGCCCTCACCGGGGAGCAGACACCGGGGAGCTGTTTTTT. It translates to CASSPHRGADTGELFF.

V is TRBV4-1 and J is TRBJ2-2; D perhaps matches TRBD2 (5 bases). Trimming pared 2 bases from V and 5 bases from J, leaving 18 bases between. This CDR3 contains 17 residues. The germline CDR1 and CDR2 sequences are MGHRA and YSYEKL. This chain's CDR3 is CASSQTHQGSGTGELFF. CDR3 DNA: TGCGCCAGCAGCCAAACCCATCAAGGGTCGGGAACCGGGGAGCTGTTTTTT.

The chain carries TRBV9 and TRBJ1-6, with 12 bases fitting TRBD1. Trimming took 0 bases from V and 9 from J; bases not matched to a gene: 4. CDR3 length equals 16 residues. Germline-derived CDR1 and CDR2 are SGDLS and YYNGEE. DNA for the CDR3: TGTGCCAGCAGCGTAGAAGGGACAGGGGGCAGTTCACCCCTCCACTTT. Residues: CASSVEGTGGSSPLHF.

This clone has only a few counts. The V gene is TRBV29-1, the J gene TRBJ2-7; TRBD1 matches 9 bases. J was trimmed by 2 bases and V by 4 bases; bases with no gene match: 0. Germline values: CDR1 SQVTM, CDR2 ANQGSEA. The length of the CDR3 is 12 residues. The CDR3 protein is CSVGTGAYEQYF. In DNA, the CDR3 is TGCAGCGTTGGGACAGGGGCCTACGAGCAGTACTTC.

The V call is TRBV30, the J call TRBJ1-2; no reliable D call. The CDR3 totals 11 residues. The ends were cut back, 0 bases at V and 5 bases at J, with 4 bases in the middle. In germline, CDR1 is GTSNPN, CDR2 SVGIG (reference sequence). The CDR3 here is CAWSVGYGYTF. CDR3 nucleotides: TGTGCCTGGAGTGTCGGTTATGGCTACACCTTC. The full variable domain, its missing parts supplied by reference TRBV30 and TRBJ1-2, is SQTIHQWPATLVQPVGSPLSLECTVEGTSNPNLYWYRQAAGRGLQLLFYSVGIGQISSEVPQNLSASRPQDRQFILSSKKLLLSDSGFYLCAWSVGYGYTFGSGTRLTVV.

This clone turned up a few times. The CDR3 protein is CASSLRDTDQPQHF. Written as DNA, the CDR3 is TGTGCCAGCAGTTTGAGGGACACCGATCAGCCCCAGCATTTT. The chain links TRBV27 to TRBJ1-5; possibly TRBD1 for D (6 bases). The germline V gene encodes CDR1 MNHEY and CDR2 SMNVEV (reference sequence). The CDR3 consists of 14 residues. Trimming removed 3 bases at V and 5 bases at J, with 11 bases between.

The CDR3 DNA reads TGTGCCAGCAGTACACCGCGGGGCACCCCGAACACTGAAGCTTTCTTT. Protein sequence: CASSTPRGTPNTEAFF. The J gene is TRBJ1-1, the V gene TRBV2, with D maybe TRBD1 (5 bases). This CDR3 has 16 residues. Germline V CDR1 and CDR2: SNHLY, FYNNEI. Deletions cut 5 bases from V and 1 base from J, with 17 bases between. The full variable domain, completed using reference TRBV2 and TRBJ1-1, is EPEVTQTPSHQVTQMGQEVILRCVPISNHLYFYWYRQILGQKVEFLVSFYNNEISEKSEIFDDQFSVERPDGSNFTLKIRSTKLEDSAMYFCASSTPRGTPNTEAFFGQGTRLTVV.

CDR3 sequence: CASSLAGGRNEQYF. CDR3 coding DNA: TGTGCCAGCAGCCTAGCGGGAGGGCGGAACGAGCAGTACTTC. The V and J genes are TRBV27 and TRBJ2-7; TRBD2 matches 12 bases. CDR1 and CDR2 from the germline V gene are MNHEY and SMNVEV (reference sequence). Trimming cost V 6 bases and J 5 bases; bases outside gene matches: 5. This CDR3 region has 14 residues.

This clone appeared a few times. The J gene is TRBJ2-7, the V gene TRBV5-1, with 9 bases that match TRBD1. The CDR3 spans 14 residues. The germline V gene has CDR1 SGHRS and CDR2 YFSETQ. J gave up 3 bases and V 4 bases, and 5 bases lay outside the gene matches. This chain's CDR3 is CASSAGTGFYEQYF. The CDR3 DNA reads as TGCGCCAGCAGCGCCGGGACAGGGTTCTACGAGCAGTACTTC.

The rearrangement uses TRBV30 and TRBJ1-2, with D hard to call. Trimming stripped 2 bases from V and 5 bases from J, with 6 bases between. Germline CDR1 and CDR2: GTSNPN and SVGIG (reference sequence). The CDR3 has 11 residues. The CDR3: CAWSFLYGYTF. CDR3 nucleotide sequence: TGTGCCTGGAGTTTCTTATATGGCTACACCTTC.

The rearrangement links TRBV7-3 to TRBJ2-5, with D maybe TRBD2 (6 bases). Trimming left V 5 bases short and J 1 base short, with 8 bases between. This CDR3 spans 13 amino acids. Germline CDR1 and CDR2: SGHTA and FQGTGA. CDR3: CASSRDFQETQYF. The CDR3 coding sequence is TGTGCCAGCAGCCGGGACTTCCAAGAGACCCAGTACTTC.

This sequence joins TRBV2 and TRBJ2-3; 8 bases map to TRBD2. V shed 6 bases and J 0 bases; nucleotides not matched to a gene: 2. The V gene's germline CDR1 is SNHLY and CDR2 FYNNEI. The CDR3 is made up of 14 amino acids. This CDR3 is CASSGLASTDTQYF. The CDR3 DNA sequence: TGTGCCAGCAGCGGACTAGCTAGCACAGATACGCAGTATTTT.

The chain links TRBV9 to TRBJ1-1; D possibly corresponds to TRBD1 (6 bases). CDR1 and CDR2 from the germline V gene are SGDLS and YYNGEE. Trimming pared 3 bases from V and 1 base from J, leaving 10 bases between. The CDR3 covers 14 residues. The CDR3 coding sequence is TGTGCCAGCAGCGACAGGGTTGGGAACACTGAAGCTTTCTTT. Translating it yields CASSDRVGNTEAFF. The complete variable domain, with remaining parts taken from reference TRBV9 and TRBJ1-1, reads DSGVTQTPKHLITATGQRVTLRCSPRSGDLSVYWYQQSLDQGLQFLIQYYNGEERAKGNILERFSAQQFPDLHSELNLSSLELGDSALYFCASSDRVGNTEAFFGQGTRLTVV.